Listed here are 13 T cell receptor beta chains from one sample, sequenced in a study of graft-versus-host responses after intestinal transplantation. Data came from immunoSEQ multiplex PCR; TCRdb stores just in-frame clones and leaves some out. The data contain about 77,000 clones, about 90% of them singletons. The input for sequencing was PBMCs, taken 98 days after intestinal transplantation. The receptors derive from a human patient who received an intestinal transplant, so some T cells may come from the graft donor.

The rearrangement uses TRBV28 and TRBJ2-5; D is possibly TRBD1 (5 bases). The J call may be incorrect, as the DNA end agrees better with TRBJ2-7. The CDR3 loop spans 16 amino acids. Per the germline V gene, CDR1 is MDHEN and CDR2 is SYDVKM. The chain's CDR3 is CASSLWSAGRFYEQYF. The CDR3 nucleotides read TGTGCCAGCAGTTTATGGTCGGCAGGGCGATTCTACGAGCAGTACTTC.

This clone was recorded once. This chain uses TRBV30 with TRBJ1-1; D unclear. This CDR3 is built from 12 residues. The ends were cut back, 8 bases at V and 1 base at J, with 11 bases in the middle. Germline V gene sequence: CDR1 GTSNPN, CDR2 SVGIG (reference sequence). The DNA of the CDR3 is TGTGCCCGCCAAAGTAGGAACACTGAAGCTTTCTTT. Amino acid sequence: CARQSRNTEAFF.

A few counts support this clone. The chain's CDR3 is CASSRNRDRGVGYEQYF. The DNA of the CDR3 is TGTGCCAGCAGCAGGAACCGGGACAGGGGGGTGGGATACGAGCAGTACTTC. V and J are TRBV21-1 and TRBJ2-7; no check of the table's D call, TRBD1, against the DNA was made. TRBV21-1 is designated a pseudogene. The CDR3 runs to 17 residues.

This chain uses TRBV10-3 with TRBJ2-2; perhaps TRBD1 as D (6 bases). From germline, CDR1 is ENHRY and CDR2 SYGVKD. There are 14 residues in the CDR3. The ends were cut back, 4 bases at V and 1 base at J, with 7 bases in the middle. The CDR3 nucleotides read TGTGCCATCAGTGGCAGGGGGAACACCGGGGAGCTGTTTTTT. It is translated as CAISGRGNTGELFF.

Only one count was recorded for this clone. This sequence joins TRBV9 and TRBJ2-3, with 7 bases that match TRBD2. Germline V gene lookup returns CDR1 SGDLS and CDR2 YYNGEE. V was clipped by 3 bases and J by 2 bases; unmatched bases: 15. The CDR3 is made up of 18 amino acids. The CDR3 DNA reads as TGTGCCAGCAGCGGAGCGAGAGGAGCGGGGACTCACACAGATACGCAGTATTTT. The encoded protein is CASSGARGAGTHTDTQYF.

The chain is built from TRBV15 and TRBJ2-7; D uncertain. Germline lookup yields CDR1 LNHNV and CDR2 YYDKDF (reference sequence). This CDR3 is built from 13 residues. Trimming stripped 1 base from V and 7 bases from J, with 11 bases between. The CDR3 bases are TGTGCCACCAGCAGAGTACAATTGGGGGAGCAGTACTTC. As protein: CATSRVQLGEQYF. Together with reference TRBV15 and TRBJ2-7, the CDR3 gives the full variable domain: DAMVIQNPRYQVTQFGKPVTLSCSQTLNHNVMYWYQQKSSQAPKLLFHYYDKDFNNEADTPDNFQSRRPNTSFCFLDIRSPGLGDTAMYLCATSRVQLGEQYFGPGTRLTVT.

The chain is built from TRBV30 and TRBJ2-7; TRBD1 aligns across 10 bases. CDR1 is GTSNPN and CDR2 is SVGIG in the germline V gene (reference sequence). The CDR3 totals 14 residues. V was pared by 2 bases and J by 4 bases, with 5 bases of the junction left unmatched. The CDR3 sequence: CAWSPGDRGYEQYF. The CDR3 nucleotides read TGTGCCTGGAGTCCCGGGGACAGGGGTTACGAGCAGTACTTC.

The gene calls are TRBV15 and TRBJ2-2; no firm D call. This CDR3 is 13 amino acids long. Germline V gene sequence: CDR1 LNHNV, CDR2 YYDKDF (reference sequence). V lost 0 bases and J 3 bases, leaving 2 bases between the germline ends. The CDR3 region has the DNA TGTGCCACCAGCAGAGACTACACCGGGGAGCTGTTTTTT. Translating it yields CATSRDYTGELFF.

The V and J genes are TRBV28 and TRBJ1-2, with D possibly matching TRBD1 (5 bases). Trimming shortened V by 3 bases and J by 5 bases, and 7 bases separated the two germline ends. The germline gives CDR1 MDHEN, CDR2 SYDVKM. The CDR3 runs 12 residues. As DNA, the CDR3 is TGTGCCAGCAGTTTTGAGGGGTATGGCTACACCTTC. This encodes CASSFEGYGYTF.

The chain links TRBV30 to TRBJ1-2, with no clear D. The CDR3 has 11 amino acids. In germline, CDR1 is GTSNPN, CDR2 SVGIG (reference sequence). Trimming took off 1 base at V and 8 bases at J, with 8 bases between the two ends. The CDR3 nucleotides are TGTGCCTGGAGTGAGTCGAGAGGCTACACCTTC. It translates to CAWSESRGYTF.

CDR3 sequence reads: CAWSRRGGLNGYTF. The CDR3 DNA follows: TGTGCCTGGAGTAGGCGAGGGGGGCTGAATGGCTACACCTTC. The V gene is TRBV30, the J gene TRBJ1-2; the D gene is possibly TRBD1 (6 bases). Trimming cost V 2 bases and J 6 bases, with 16 bases left between them. Germline assignment: CDR1 GTSNPN and CDR2 SVGIG (reference sequence). The CDR3 totals 14 residues.

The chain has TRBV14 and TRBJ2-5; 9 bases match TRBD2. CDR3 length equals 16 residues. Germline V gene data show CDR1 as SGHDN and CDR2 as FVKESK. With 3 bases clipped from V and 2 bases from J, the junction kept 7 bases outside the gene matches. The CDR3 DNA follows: TGTGCCAGCAGCCAGGGGGTTCTAGCGGGACAAGAGACCCAGTACTTC. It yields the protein CASSQGVLAGQETQYF. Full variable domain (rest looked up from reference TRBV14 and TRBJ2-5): EAGVTQFPSHSVIEKGQTVTLRCDPISGHDNLYWYRRVMGKEIKFLLHFVKESKQDESGMPNNRFLAERTGGTYSTLKVQPAELEDSGVYFCASSQGVLAGQETQYFGPGTRLLVL.

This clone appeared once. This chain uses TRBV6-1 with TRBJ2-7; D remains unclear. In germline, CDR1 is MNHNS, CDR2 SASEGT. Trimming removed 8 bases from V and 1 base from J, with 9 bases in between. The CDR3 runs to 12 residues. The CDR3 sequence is CASCLPSYEQYF. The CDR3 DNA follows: TGTGCCAGCTGTTTGCCTTCCTACGAGCAGTACTTC.